The 12 T cell receptor beta chains in this list originate from one sample, sequenced in a study of identical twins. TCRdb ran MiXCR on the 5' RACE reads and lists one entry per CDR3 protein. This table has about 200,000 distinct CDR3 sequences, more than 9% appearing once. Material: memory T cells sorted from blood. The receptors shown here come from a man aged 45-65 years in good health.

This chain uses TRBV5-1 with TRBJ2-2; 8 bases align to TRBD1. J was trimmed by 7 bases and V by 4 bases; bases with no gene match: 6. The germline CDR1 and CDR2 sequences are SGHRS and YFSETQ. CDR3 length: 14 residues. The CDR3 sequence: CASSQTGTGGELFF. CDR3 sequence (DNA): TGCGCCAGCAGCCAAACAGGGACAGGCGGGGAGCTGTTTTTT.

There are many counts of this clonotype. The V call is TRBV2, the J call TRBJ2-3, with 10 bases matching TRBD1. This CDR3 comprises 15 residues. V lost 6 bases to trimming and J lost 2 bases; unmatched junction nucleotides: 5. Germline CDR1 and CDR2: SNHLY and FYNNEI. CDR3 protein: CASSEGQGNTDTQYF. In DNA, the CDR3 is TGTGCCAGCAGCGAGGGACAGGGGAACACAGATACGCAGTATTTT. The full variable domain, rest sourced from reference TRBV2 and TRBJ2-3, is EPEVTQTPSHQVTQMGQEVILRCVPISNHLYFYWYRQILGQKVEFLVSFYNNEISEKSEIFDDQFSVERPDGSNFTLKIRSTKLEDSAMYFCASSEGQGNTDTQYFGPGTRLTVL.

The chain carries TRBV6-5 and TRBJ2-5, with D hard to call. Trimming removed 0 bases at V and 4 bases at J, with 9 bases between. Germline V gives CDR1 MNHEY, CDR2 SVGAGI. CDR3 size: 14 residues. CDR3 coding DNA: TGTGCCAGCAGTTACTCTGAGAATGTAGAGACCCAGTACTTC. Amino acids: CASSYSENVETQYF.

This clonotype was seen repeatedly, ten times or more. The genes are TRBV28 and TRBJ2-7; the match to TRBD2 covers 7 bases. The CDR3 is made up of 16 amino acids. The V gene end was trimmed by 1 base and the J gene end by 0 bases; junction bases not matched to a gene: 6. Per germline, CDR1 MDHEN and CDR2 SYDVKM. This chain's CDR3 is CASSLSPGRISYEQYF. CDR3 nucleotide sequence: TGTGCCAGCAGTTTATCTCCCGGGAGGATCTCCTACGAGCAGTACTTC. Combining the CDR3 with reference TRBV28 and TRBJ2-7 gives the whole variable domain DVKVTQSSRYLVKRTGEKVFLECVQDMDHENMFWYRQDPGLGLRLIYFSYDVKMKEKGDIPEGYSVSREKKERFSLILESASTNQTSMYLCASSLSPGRISYEQYFGPGTRLTVT.

This clonotype has a count of ten or more. J is TRBJ2-1 and V is TRBV20-1; D remains unclear. This CDR3 has 15 amino acids. Trimming took 0 bases from V and 5 from J, leaving 14 bases between them. The germline V gene encodes CDR1 DFQATT and CDR2 SNEGSKA (reference sequence). The CDR3 sequence is CSARDHQDSDNEQFF. The CDR3 region has the DNA TGCAGTGCTAGAGATCATCAAGACTCAGACAATGAGCAGTTCTTC.

This clonotype occurred many times. This chain connects TRBV27 to TRBJ1-4; D remains unclear. The CDR3 covers 15 residues. Trimming removed 8 bases at V and 3 bases at J, with 16 bases between. Germline V CDR1 and CDR2: MNHEY, SMNVEV (reference sequence). The CDR3 DNA sequence: TGTGCCAGCGGCCGTAAGGGTGTGCCTAATGAAAAACTGTTTTTT. Translated, it gives CASGRKGVPNEKLFF.

Regarding this clonotype: This may be a read error: a much more frequent sequence differs by one nucleotide. The chain is built from TRBV29-1 and TRBJ2-1, with D possibly TRBD1 on 5 matching bases. Gene TRBJ2-7 matches the end of the DNA better, so the J call may be wrong. The CDR3 length is 16 residues. Germline loops: CDR1 SQVTM, CDR2 ANQGSEA. This chain's CDR3 is CSVDRESSGFMDEQYF. The CDR3 nucleotides are TGCAGCGTTGATAGAGAAAGTTCAGGGTTCATGGATGAGCAGTACTTC.

This clonotype was seen many times. CDR3 DNA sequence: TGCAGTGCTCCCTCCAGCGGGAGGCCAAGGAATGAGCAGTTCTTC. Amino acids: CSAPSSGRPRNEQFF. V gene TRBV20-1 combines with J gene TRBJ2-1, with TRBD2 identical over 9 bases. This CDR3 has 15 amino acids. CDR1 and CDR2 (germline): DFQATT, SNEGSKA (reference sequence). The trim removed 5 bases at V and 7 bases at J, leaving 12 bases unmatched.

This clonotype was detected many times. The chain employs TRBV6-1 and TRBJ2-1; 12 nucleotides line up with TRBD2. Germline V gives CDR1 MNHNS, CDR2 SASEGT. Germline trimming cut 6 bases from V and 4 bases from J; bases unmatched to any gene: 4. The CDR3 is made up of 15 amino acids. The CDR3 DNA reads as TGTGCCAGCAGCCGACTAGCGGGGGTATACAATGAGCAGTTCTTC. Protein sequence: CASSRLAGVYNEQFF.

This clonotype has just a few counts. The chain is built from TRBV28 and TRBJ2-1; perhaps TRBD1 as D (6 bases). Trimming stripped 2 bases from V and 6 bases from J, with 17 bases between. There are 16 residues in the CDR3. Germline V lookup: CDR1 MDHEN, CDR2 SYDVKM. The CDR3 bases are TGTGCCAGCAGTTTAGGGGAAACAGGGTTAAGCAATGAGCAGTTCTTC. Its translation is CASSLGETGLSNEQFF.

This clonotype was recorded at least ten times. The rearrangement joins TRBV10-3 to TRBJ1-5; the D gene is possibly TRBD1 (6 bases). V was pared by 6 bases and J by 3 bases, with 12 bases between. The length of the CDR3 is 14 residues. The germline CDR1 and CDR2 sequences are ENHRY and SYGVKD. The DNA for the CDR3 is TGTGCCATCAGCGTCCGGGACACCAATCAGCCCCAGCATTTT. Its protein is CAISVRDTNQPQHF.

This sequence joins TRBV4-3 and TRBJ2-1; 7 bases are a match to TRBD2. CDR1 is LGHNA and CDR2 is YSLEER in the germline V gene. V was pared by 1 base and J by 6 bases, with 9 bases of the junction left unmatched. There are 16 residues in the CDR3. CDR3 in amino acids: CASSQVWGGGSNEQFF. The CDR3 DNA sequence: TGCGCCAGCAGCCAAGTGTGGGGCGGCGGGAGCAATGAGCAGTTCTTC.